This passage covers 9 T cell receptor beta chains from one sample sequenced in a study of blood T cells in healthy people across ages. PCR was performed a second time for about 7 to 11 cycles using a sample-barcoded 5' primer and a J-beta primer mix. TCRdb processed the 5' RACE reads anew with MiXCR; each CDR3 protein has one entry. The data contain approximately 830,000 distinct CDR3 sequences, around 68% of them seen just once; the ten biggest clones take up about 30%. Sequencing used blood. The receptor source for this set is a man aged 30 to 39 in good health.

V is TRBV7-8 and J is TRBJ1-4; maybe TRBD1 (5 bases). The CDR3 totals 15 residues. V lost 5 bases to trimming and J lost 4 bases, with 14 bases between them. Germline V gene sequence: CDR1 SGHVS, CDR2 FQNEAQ. CDR3 nucleotides: TGTGCCAGCAGCCCCCAGAGGGGCTTTAATGAAAAACTGTTTTTT. As protein: CASSPQRGFNEKLFF. Using reference TRBV7-8 and TRBJ1-4 for the parts outside the CDR3, the full variable domain is GAGVSQSPRYKVAKRGQDVALRCDPISGHVSLFWYQQALGQGPEFLTYFQNEAQLDKSGLPSDRFFAERPEGSVSTLKIQRTQQEDSAVYLCASSPQRGFNEKLFFGSGTQLSVL.

A few counts support this clonotype. V usage is TRBV6-1 and J usage is TRBJ2-6; D may be TRBD2 (5 bases). Between the trimmed V and J ends, which lost 8 bases and 4 bases, there was a span of 24 bases. Germline V gives CDR1 MNHNS, CDR2 SASEGT. The CDR3 contains 18 residues. CDR3 region: CASLTERIRGFGANVLTF. CDR3 DNA: TGTGCCAGCTTGACCGAGCGCATTCGGGGATTCGGGGCCAACGTCCTGACTTTC.

The rearrangement joins TRBV5-6 to TRBJ2-7, with D possibly TRBD1 on 5 matching bases. V dropped 4 bases and J dropped 1 base, with 12 bases sitting between them. This CDR3 spans 14 amino acids. CDR1 and CDR2 from the germline V gene are SGHDT and YYEEEE. This CDR3 is CASSQPTASYEQYF. Here the CDR3 DNA reads TGTGCCAGCAGCCAGCCGACAGCTTCCTACGAGCAGTACTTC. The full variable domain, its missing parts supplied by reference TRBV5-6 and TRBJ2-7, is DAGVTQSPTHLIKTRGQQVTLRCSPKSGHDTVSWYQQALGQGPQFIFQYYEEEERQRGNFPDRFSGHQFPNYSSELNVNALLLGDSALYLCASSQPTASYEQYFGPGTRLTVT.

This clonotype was seen more than once but under ten times. The chain is built from TRBV5-6 and TRBJ2-5; 7 bases align to TRBD1. This CDR3 spans 15 amino acids. Trimming removed 0 bases from V and 5 bases from J; junction bases left unmatched: 7. Germline lookup yields CDR1 SGHDT and CDR2 YYEEEE. The CDR3 DNA reads as TGTGCCAGCAGCTTGGCCAAGGGGGCCTGGGAGACCCAGTACTTC. It translates to CASSLAKGAWETQYF.

This clonotype was counted only a few times. The rearrangement uses TRBV7-2 and TRBJ1-6; D gene unclear. Trimming took off 4 bases at V and 0 bases at J, with 13 bases between the two ends. CDR3 length equals 17 residues. Germline V CDR1 and CDR2: SGHTA, FQGNSA. CDR3 bases: TGTGCCAGCAGCTCCCGGAGGGTGAACTCCTATAATTCACCCCTCCACTTT. This translates into CASSSRRVNSYNSPLHF.

On this clonotype itself: Mismatch with germline at one junction end may stem from a read error. The rearrangement links TRBV4-3 to TRBJ2-4; 13 nucleotides match TRBD2. TRBJ2-7 explains the end of the DNA better; the J call may be wrong. This CDR3 has 15 residues. Germline lookup yields CDR1 LGHNA and CDR2 YSLEER. CDR3 loop: CTSSQGTSGTYEQYF. The CDR3 nucleotides read TGCACCAGCAGCCAAGGGACTAGCGGGACCTACGAGCAGTACTTC.

The V call is TRBV7-2, the J call TRBJ2-3; D is unclear. Trimming stripped 5 bases from V and 5 bases from J, with 11 bases between. Germline CDR1 SGHTA, CDR2 FQGNSA. The CDR3 length is 13 residues. CDR3 protein: CASSPPPGDTQYF. The CDR3 DNA sequence: TGTGCCAGCAGCCCCCCACCTGGAGATACGCAGTATTTT.

The count of this clonotype is one. The chain uses TRBV6-6 and TRBJ1-2; the match to TRBD1 covers 7 bases. The CDR3 has 13 residues. In germline, CDR1 is MNHNY, CDR2 SVGAGI (reference sequence). Losses at the gene ends were 7 bases for V and 4 bases for J; bases not matched to a gene: 6. The CDR3 here is CASTRGQIYGYTF. For the CDR3, the DNA is TGTGCCAGCACAAGGGGGCAGATCTATGGCTACACCTTC.

The chain couples TRBV10-3 to TRBJ1-2, with D possibly TRBD1 on 6 matching bases. Trimming left V 0 bases short and J 4 bases short, with 12 bases between. The CDR3 runs to 15 residues. Germline lookup yields CDR1 ENHRY and CDR2 SYGVKD. The CDR3 bases are TGTGCCATCAGTGAGTCAAACAGGGAAAGCTATGGCTACACCTTC. This gives the protein CAISESNRESYGYTF.